This T cell receptor beta chain is drawn from a study of vaccination effects on CD4 cells after COVID-19. Background on the study: Before sequencing, viral peptide pools were used by the ViraFEST assay to expand antigen-specific CD4+ T cells. Study conclusions and caveats: The study had few convalescent patients and no early post-infection timepoints.

Some clones are missing from TCRdb's copy, which holds only in-frame ones; the method was immunoSEQ multiplex PCR. The sample lists under 50,000 clones, roughly 76% occurring once. Only a few counts were recorded for this clone. Its matching antigen is unknown. Subsequent to less than eleven days of culture, CD4+ T cells were isolated. This individual tested PCR-positive for SARS-CoV-2 infection between March and December 2020. Cultures got half-medium changes with IL-2 on days 3 and 7. The CDR3 has 18 amino acids. CDR1 is MGHRA and CDR2 is YSYEKL in the germline V gene. Losses at the gene ends were 4 bases for V and 1 base for J; bases not matched to a gene: 15.

The chain uses TRBV4-1 and TRBJ1-2, with 7 bases matching TRBD1. The material was CD4+ T cells from PBMCs cultured without peptide, obtained before COVID-19 vaccination. This clonotype was obtained from a human donor who had a prior SARS-CoV-2 infection. The CDR3 spells CASSPREGRGTGNYGYTF. In DNA, the CDR3 is TGCGCCAGCAGCCCTCGGGAGGGCAGGGGGACCGGTAACTATGGCTACACCTTC.